One and the same sample provided the 28 T cell receptor beta chains below, sequenced in a study of blood T cell repertoires in COVID-19. The assay was immunoSEQ multiplex PCR, and TCRdb's table has in-frame clones only and misses some. The data hold roughly 150,000 clones, with less than 85% observed a single time. The material sequenced was PBMCs or T cells enriched from blood (not recorded which). These receptors were obtained from a man between 60 and 75 years old who had recovered from COVID-19.

The genes are TRBV5-1 and TRBJ1-3; 8 bases align to TRBD1. The J segment lost 0 bases and the V segment lost 4 bases, leaving 6 bases of the junction unmatched. The CDR3 totals 16 residues. Germline values: CDR1 SGHRS, CDR2 YFSETQ. For the CDR3, the DNA is TGCGCCAGCAGCCCTAAGGGGACAGGCTCTGGAAACACCATATATTTT. Encoded protein: CASSPKGTGSGNTIYF.

This chain connects TRBV10-3 to TRBJ2-1, with 7 positions matching TRBD2. CDR1 is ENHRY, CDR2 SYGVKD, per germline. The CDR3 has 12 residues. J gave up 7 bases and V 4 bases, and 1 base lay outside the gene matches. Written as DNA, the CDR3 is TGTGCCATCAGTGCGGGAGGAAATGAGCAGTTCTTC. Translating it yields CAISAGGNEQFF.

The chain has TRBV29-1 and TRBJ2-5; 9 bases match TRBD2. This CDR3 comprises 20 residues. Germline loops: CDR1 SQVTM, CDR2 ANQGSEA. J lost 1 base, V lost 0 bases, and 18 bases had no gene match. Written as DNA, the CDR3 is TGCAGCGTTGAAGATTTCTTGGGAAATGCTAGCGGGGCCCTCCAAGAGACCCAGTACTTC. Encoded protein: CSVEDFLGNASGALQETQYF.

This clone was seen more than once but under ten times. The gene calls are TRBV5-4 and TRBJ1-4, with 8 bases fitting TRBD1. The CDR3 loop spans 16 amino acids. The germline gives CDR1 SGHNT, CDR2 YYREEE (reference sequence). Trimming removed 9 bases from V and 8 bases from J; junction bases left unmatched: 18. CDR3 nucleotides: TGTGCCACCGGGGCAGGGGGCACGTCCCAGAGGGAAAAACTGTTTTTT. As protein: CATGAGGTSQREKLFF.

The chain joins TRBV27 to TRBJ2-1; possible D gene TRBD2, 7 bases. V dropped 2 bases and J dropped 2 bases, with 19 bases sitting between them. This CDR3 region has 18 residues. CDR1 is MNHEY and CDR2 is SMNVEV in the germline V gene (reference sequence). CDR3 loop: CASSLGGASNYPYNEQFF. The DNA of the CDR3 is TGTGCCAGCAGTTTAGGGGGGGCCTCAAATTACCCCTACAATGAGCAGTTCTTC.

This chain links TRBV2 with TRBJ2-6; D is unresolved. Trimming removed 1 base from V and 3 bases from J, with 4 bases in between. The CDR3 is 14 amino acids. Germline V lookup: CDR1 SNHLY, CDR2 FYNNEI. The CDR3 DNA reads TGTGCCAGCAGTGAAGGAGTTGGGGCCAACGTCCTGACTTTC. It codes for CASSEGVGANVLTF.

Details on this clone: The germline gene is not matched at one end of the junction; a read error may be the cause. The V call is TRBV7-7, the J call TRBJ2-7, with TRBD2 matching 8 bases. In germline, CDR1 is SSHAT, CDR2 FNYEAQ (reference sequence). The CDR3 covers 15 residues. CDR3 residues: CASSPKAGAQYEQYF. The CDR3 DNA sequence: TGTGCTAGCAGCCCAAAAGCGGGAGCGCAATACGAGCAGTACTTC.

This chain uses TRBV12-3 or TRBV12-4 with TRBJ2-5; D remains unclear. The CDR3 contains 12 residues. V was shortened by 6 bases and J by 4 bases, with 9 bases between the two germline ends. The CDR3 DNA reads TGTGCCAGCAGGGCCCGCAGAGAGACCCAGTACTTC. It codes for CASRARRETQYF.

The V gene is TRBV5-1, the J gene TRBJ1-1, with D possibly TRBD1 on 5 matching bases. CDR3 length: 14 amino acids. Germline CDR1 SGHRS, CDR2 YFSETQ. The V and J ends lost 0 bases and 4 bases respectively, with 10 bases between them. In DNA form, the CDR3 reads TGCGCCAGCAGCTTGGTTACAGGAATCACTGAAGCTTTCTTT. Translation: CASSLVTGITEAFF.

V gene TRBV11-3 combines with J gene TRBJ2-1; the D gene is possibly TRBD2 (5 bases). The CDR3 contains 14 residues. CDR1 is SGHNT and CDR2 is YENEEA in the germline V gene. Trimming removed 1 base at V and 4 bases at J, with 8 bases between. CDR3 in DNA: TGTGCCAGCAGCTTAGGAGGGTTTTACAATGAGCAGTTCTTC. Its protein is CASSLGGFYNEQFF.

The CDR3 DNA is TGCGCCAGCAGCCCAGGCCCAGGGACTAGCGGGGGGACGAACGAGCAGTACTTC. Translating it yields CASSPGPGTSGGTNEQYF. The chain joins TRBV5-1 to TRBJ2-7; 15 nucleotides match TRBD2. The CDR3 extends over 18 amino acids. The germline gives CDR1 SGHRS, CDR2 YFSETQ. Trimming cost V 4 bases and J 5 bases; bases outside gene matches: 13.

The chain joins TRBV5-6 to TRBJ2-2; D might be TRBD2 (6 bases). CDR3 length equals 13 residues. Germline loops: CDR1 SGHDT, CDR2 YYEEEE. The germline V and J ends were trimmed by 5 bases and 6 bases, with 11 bases remaining between them. The CDR3 bases are TGTGCCAGCAGGATGGGCGGGGCCGGGGAGCTGTTTTTT. It yields the protein CASRMGGAGELFF.

The chain couples TRBV10-3 to TRBJ2-3; 10 nucleotides match TRBD2. CDR1 and CDR2 (germline): ENHRY, SYGVKD. The CDR3 runs 16 residues. The junction had 9 bases not matched to a gene; V was cut back by 3 bases and J by 6 bases. DNA of the CDR3: TGTGCCATCAGTGACTCGGCTAGCGGGGGCGCCGATACGCAGTATTTT. This gives the protein CAISDSASGGADTQYF.

The CDR3 DNA reads as TGTGCCAGCAGCTACAGGGCTGATTCACCCCTCCACTTT. Translating it yields CASSYRADSPLHF. This sequence joins TRBV9 and TRBJ1-6, with D possibly matching TRBD1 (6 bases). Per the germline V gene, CDR1 is SGDLS and CDR2 is YYNGEE. The length of the CDR3 is 13 residues. V was trimmed by 4 bases and J by 8 bases, leaving 10 bases between them.

This clone was detected only a few times. V gene TRBV28 combines with J gene TRBJ1-1, with 8 bases aligning to TRBD1. The V gene end was trimmed by 5 bases and the J gene end by 3 bases; junction bases not matched to a gene: 5. Per germline, CDR1 MDHEN and CDR2 SYDVKM. The CDR3 covers 14 residues. The CDR3 DNA reads TGTGCCAGCAGTCTCCGACAGGGGTACACTGAAGCTTTCTTT. As protein: CASSLRQGYTEAFF. Supplemented by reference TRBV28 and TRBJ1-1, the full variable domain reads DVKVTQSSRYLVKRTGEKVFLECVQDMDHENMFWYRQDPGLGLRLIYFSYDVKMKEKGDIPEGYSVSREKKERFSLILESASTNQTSMYLCASSLRQGYTEAFFGQGTRLTVV.

The V and J genes are TRBV11-2 and TRBJ1-3, with TRBD1 matching over 8 bases. Germline V lookup: CDR1 SGHAT, CDR2 FQNNGV. CDR3 length: 19 amino acids. Germline trimming cut 5 bases from V and 2 bases from J; bases unmatched to any gene: 17. The CDR3 here is CASSPLTFGQGRPGNTIYF. The CDR3, as DNA: TGTGCCAGCAGCCCTCTGACTTTCGGACAGGGAAGGCCTGGAAACACCATATATTTT.

The V gene is TRBV18, the J gene TRBJ1-1; D is possibly TRBD1 (6 bases). From germline, CDR1 is KGHSH and CDR2 LQKENI. V shed 3 bases and J shed 2 bases, with 13 bases lying between them. This CDR3 has 15 residues. The CDR3, as DNA: TGTGCCAGCTCACCCCGACAGGAGAGTAACACTGAAGCTTTCTTT. Its protein product is CASSPRQESNTEAFF. Full variable domain (outside the CDR3, taken from reference TRBV18 and TRBJ1-1): NAGVMQNPRHLVRRRGQEARLRCSPMKGHSHVYWYRQLPEEGLKFMVYLQKENIIDESGMPKERFSAEFPKEGPSILRIQQVVRGDSAAYFCASSPRQESNTEAFFGQGTRLTVV.

This clone was recorded a few times. This chain links TRBV11-1 with TRBJ2-2; the match to TRBD2 covers 7 bases. The CDR3 totals 15 residues. Germline V CDR1 and CDR2: SGHAT, FQDESV (reference sequence). V shed 8 bases and J 4 bases; nucleotides not matched to a gene: 10. In DNA, the CDR3 is TGTGCCAGCCGTCGAGGGAGGGCTAGCACCGGGGAGCTGTTTTTT. It codes for CASRRGRASTGELFF.

The chain combines TRBV20-1 with TRBJ2-7; no firm D call. This CDR3 has 11 amino acids. Trimming took 5 bases from V and 2 from J, leaving 7 bases between them. CDR1 DFQATT and CDR2 SNEGSKA come from the germline V gene (reference sequence). In DNA form, the CDR3 reads TGCAGTGCTCGTCTTACCTACGAGCAGTACTTC. This sequence encodes CSARLTYEQYF.

The gene calls are TRBV6-5 and TRBJ1-6; TRBD1 might be the D (5 bases). CDR3 length: 15 amino acids. Germline CDR1 reads MNHEY; CDR2 reads SVGAGI. The ends were cut back, 4 bases at V and 4 bases at J, with 11 bases in the middle. Here the CDR3 DNA reads TGTGCCAGCAGTTTGGGGGGAAATTATAATTCACCCCTCCACTTT. The encoded protein is CASSLGGNYNSPLHF.

In this sample, this clone turned up a few times. This chain joins TRBV5-1 and TRBJ1-3; tentative D call: TRBD1 (6 bases). Germline V gene lookup returns CDR1 SGHRS and CDR2 YFSETQ. The CDR3 runs to 13 residues. V lost 5 bases and J 4 bases, leaving 10 bases between the germline ends. In nucleotides, the CDR3 is TGCGCCAGCAGGATCGACAGGGGAAACACCATATATTTT. Translated: CASRIDRGNTIYF.

The chain combines TRBV29-1 with TRBJ1-2; D is perhaps TRBD1 (6 bases). The CDR3 has 12 residues. V lost 3 bases, J lost 8 bases, and 13 bases lay in between. From germline, CDR1 is SQVTM and CDR2 ANQGSEA. CDR3: CSVDQGSGGYTF. CDR3 bases: TGCAGCGTTGACCAGGGGTCTGGAGGCTACACCTTC.

The rearrangement joins TRBV3-1 (or the pseudogene TRBV3-2) to TRBJ2-7; a weak D match, TRBD1 (6 bases). The CDR3 is 12 amino acids. V was pared by 5 bases and J by 3 bases, with 8 bases between. CDR1 LGHDT and CDR2 YNNKEL come from the germline V gene (reference sequence). CDR3: CASSGDNYEQYF. The CDR3 bases are TGTGCCAGCAGCGGGGACAACTACGAGCAGTACTTC.

The chain employs TRBV5-8 and TRBJ1-2, with D possibly matching TRBD1 (5 bases). This CDR3 is built from 12 residues. The germline CDR1 and CDR2 sequences are SGHTS and YDEGEE. V lost 2 bases and J lost 8, with 10 bases in between. The CDR3 region has the DNA TGTGCCAGCAGCTTCAGGGATGGGGGCTACACCTTC. Its protein product is CASSFRDGGYTF.

This chain links TRBV2 with TRBJ2-7; 9 positions agree with TRBD1. Germline V gene sequence: CDR1 SNHLY, CDR2 FYNNEI. The CDR3 loop spans 16 amino acids. V shed 4 bases and J 3 bases; nucleotides not matched to a gene: 10. In DNA, the CDR3 is TGTGCCAGCAGTGTTTCCTTGGGGACAGGGAGCTACGAGCAGTACTTC. This sequence encodes CASSVSLGTGSYEQYF.

The chain recombines TRBV10-3 with TRBJ1-2; D call uncertain. This CDR3 is built from 17 residues. The germline gives CDR1 ENHRY, CDR2 SYGVKD. V shed 2 bases and J shed 0 bases, with 16 bases lying between them. As DNA, the CDR3 is TGTGCCATCAGTGAGGGAGGTCTGCCGAGCCCTAACTATGGCTACACCTTC. Translation gives CAISEGGLPSPNYGYTF.

As DNA, the CDR3 is TGTGCCAGCAGCCATTCCGGGACAGCAAACACTGAAGCTTTCTTT. It encodes CASSHSGTANTEAFF. This sequence joins TRBV16 and TRBJ1-1; TRBD1 matches 7 bases. CDR1 KGHSY and CDR2 FQNENV come from the germline V gene. V lost 3 bases to trimming and J lost 2 bases; unmatched junction nucleotides: 6. The CDR3 runs 15 residues.

The V call is TRBV2, the J call TRBJ2-7; no definite D call. This CDR3 region has 14 residues. Looked up from germline, CDR1 is SNHLY and CDR2 is FYNNEI. Trimming cost V 1 base and J 3 bases, with 10 bases left between them. CDR3 in amino acids: CASSEGGLSYEQYF. As DNA, the CDR3 is TGTGCCAGCAGTGAAGGCGGTCTGAGCTACGAGCAGTACTTC.